These 25 T cell receptor beta chains share one sample of origin, sequenced in a study of T-cell memory formation after mild COVID-19. TCRdb processed the 5' RACE reads anew with MiXCR; each CDR3 protein has one entry. The table includes some 100,000 distinct CDR3 sequences, 11% detected once. Sequenced material: PBMCs or a T cell subset sorted from them (not recorded which). Receptor source: a man between 18 and 35 years old who had mild COVID-19 (a few samples of this study predate the infection). Cell type and time point are not known.

This clonotype was seen a few times. The chain recombines TRBV6-1 with TRBJ2-1; unclear D gene. Germline V CDR1 and CDR2: MNHNS, SASEGT. The V and J ends lost 4 bases and 9 bases respectively, with 10 bases between them. The CDR3 covers 12 residues. This chain's CDR3 is CASSGSQREQFF. CDR3 in DNA: TGTGCCAGCAGTGGTTCACAGCGTGAGCAGTTCTTC.

This clonotype showed up just a few times. J is TRBJ2-1 and V is TRBV11-1; 8 bases are shared with TRBD2. Looked up from germline, CDR1 is SGHAT and CDR2 is FQDESV (reference sequence). J lost 4 bases, V lost 6 bases, and 5 bases had no gene match. The CDR3 totals 14 residues. CDR3 loop: CASRHSGVYNEQFF. In DNA form, the CDR3 reads TGTGCCAGCAGGCATAGCGGGGTGTACAATGAGCAGTTCTTC.

This chain joins TRBV9 and TRBJ1-3; D perhaps matches TRBD1 (6 bases). The CDR3 is 16 residues long. V lost 4 bases to trimming and J lost 4 bases, with 18 bases between them. Germline V gives CDR1 SGDLS, CDR2 YYNGEE. The chain's CDR3 is CASSLRGGAAGNTIYF. The DNA of the CDR3 is TGTGCCAGCAGCCTACGTGGGGGGGCCGCAGGAAACACCATATATTTT.

This clonotype has more than one count but fewer than ten. This chain links TRBV3-1 with TRBJ2-2; D is unclear. Per the germline V gene, CDR1 is LGHDT and CDR2 is YNNKEL (reference sequence). The CDR3 extends over 13 amino acids. V was clipped by 8 bases and J by 2 bases, with 9 bases between them. The CDR3 DNA reads as TGTGCCAGCCTCAGACCTAACACCGGGGAGCTGTTTTTT. Translated: CASLRPNTGELFF.

The rearrangement joins TRBV4-1 to TRBJ2-7; D is unresolved. Germline values: CDR1 MGHRA, CDR2 YSYEKL. Trimming removed 5 bases at V and 2 bases at J, with 10 bases between. This CDR3 is 13 amino acids long. The CDR3 nucleotides read TGCGCCAGCAGCTCGGTTTGGCCCTACGAGCAGTACTTC. Translating gives CASSSVWPYEQYF.

This clonotype was picked up a small number of times. V usage is TRBV6-2 or TRBV6-3 and J usage is TRBJ2-1, with 8 bases that match TRBD2. CDR1 and CDR2 from the germline V gene are MNHEY and SVGEGT. J was trimmed by 2 bases and V by 2 bases; bases with no gene match: 8. The CDR3 contains 17 residues. The CDR3 nucleotides read TGTGCCAGCAGTTACAGTAGTACGCGGGGGGCCTACAATGAGCAGTTCTTC. Translating gives CASSYSSTRGAYNEQFF.

The J gene is TRBJ2-3, the V gene TRBV6-2 or TRBV6-3, with D unclear. V gave up 6 bases and J gave up 4 bases, with 8 bases separating them. The CDR3 runs 12 residues. Germline V lookup: CDR1 MNHEY, CDR2 SVGEGT. CDR3: CASRKGPDTQYF. CDR3 DNA sequence: TGTGCCAGCAGGAAGGGTCCAGATACGCAGTATTTT.

The sample holds many counts of this clonotype. The rearrangement uses TRBV5-1 and TRBJ2-7; unclear D gene. V gave up 2 bases and J gave up 2 bases, with 11 bases separating them. The CDR3 has 14 residues. Germline values: CDR1 SGHRS, CDR2 YFSETQ. CDR3 loop: CASSFTNPAYEQYF. The CDR3 DNA sequence: TGCGCCAGCAGCTTTACAAATCCGGCCTACGAGCAGTACTTC. Together with reference TRBV5-1 and TRBJ2-7, the CDR3 gives the full variable domain: KAGVTQTPRYLIKTRGQQVTLSCSPISGHRSVSWYQQTPGQGLQFLFEYFSETQRNKGNFPGRFSGRQFSNSRSEMNVSTLELGDSALYLCASSFTNPAYEQYFGPGTRLTVT.

This clonotype has just a few counts. J is TRBJ1-6 and V is TRBV4-2, with D possibly TRBD1 on 5 matching bases. This CDR3 has 17 residues. Per germline, CDR1 LGHNA and CDR2 YNFKEQ. Between the trimmed V and J ends, which lost 0 bases and 5 bases, there was a span of 14 bases. CDR3 nucleotide sequence: TGTGCCAGCAGCCAAGACGGTCTGGGGCCAAATAATTCACCCCTCCACTTT. Protein: CASSQDGLGPNNSPLHF.

In its sample, this clonotype was seen a few times. The V gene is TRBV6-1, the J gene TRBJ1-1, with D tentatively TRBD1 (5 bases). From germline, CDR1 is MNHNS and CDR2 SASEGT. Deletions cut 0 bases from V and 5 bases from J, with 13 bases between. This CDR3 comprises 15 residues. The CDR3 coding sequence is TGTGCCAGCAGTGAAGCGCTTGGGGGAGAGACTGAAGCTTTCTTT. It encodes CASSEALGGETEAFF.

The chain has TRBV20-1 and TRBJ1-4, with no clear D. The V end was cut by 0 bases, the J end by 1 base, with 12 bases between. The CDR3 contains 16 residues. The V gene's germline CDR1 is DFQATT and CDR2 SNEGSKA (reference sequence). In DNA, the CDR3 is TGCAGTGCTAGAGATTTTATGAGTCTAACTAATGAAAAACTGTTTTTT. As protein: CSARDFMSLTNEKLFF.

This clonotype was detected only a few times. J is TRBJ1-2 and V is TRBV6-2 or TRBV6-3; D remains ambiguous. From germline, CDR1 is MNHEY and CDR2 SVGEGT. CDR3 size: 15 residues. Trimming removed 7 bases at V and 4 bases at J, with 19 bases between. The CDR3 reads CASNLPAAFGYGYTF. The CDR3 DNA reads as TGTGCCAGCAACTTACCGGCAGCCTTCGGCTATGGCTACACCTTC.

The CDR3 DNA reads TGCGCCAGCAGCCAAGAACCGGGACAGGGGCCGTCCTACGAGCAGTACGTC. This gives the protein CASSQEPGQGPSYEQYV. The V call is TRBV4-1, the J call TRBJ2-7, with TRBD1 matching 10 bases. The germline CDR1 and CDR2 sequences are MGHRA and YSYEKL. Trimming removed 0 bases from V and 1 base from J; junction bases left unmatched: 6. The CDR3 has 17 amino acids.

The chain has TRBV3-1 and TRBJ2-2, with D possibly TRBD1 on 6 matching bases. From germline, CDR1 is LGHDT and CDR2 YNNKEL (reference sequence). V was cut by 3 bases and J by 5 bases, with 7 bases left in between. The length of the CDR3 is 13 residues. In DNA, the CDR3 is TGTGCCAGCAGCCAGCAGGGGACCGGGGAGCTGTTTTTT. Translation gives CASSQQGTGELFF.

This clonotype occurred a few times. The chain carries TRBV20-1 and TRBJ1-6; D possibly corresponds to TRBD1 (5 bases). Trimming stripped 4 bases from V and 7 bases from J, with 14 bases between. CDR3 length equals 14 residues. Per the germline V gene, CDR1 is DFQATT and CDR2 is SNEGSKA (reference sequence). This chain's CDR3 is CSAIGDDPNSPLHF. Written as DNA, the CDR3 is TGCAGTGCTATAGGGGACGACCCCAATTCACCCCTCCACTTT.

This clonotype was seen only a few times. The chain has TRBV5-4 and TRBJ1-1, with D perhaps TRBD1 (5 bases). Trimming took off 4 bases at V and 4 bases at J, with 11 bases between the two ends. The CDR3 totals 13 residues. Germline CDR1 and CDR2: SGHNT and YYREEE (reference sequence). This chain's CDR3 is CASSGGDPTEAFF. CDR3 in DNA: TGTGCCAGCAGCGGAGGGGATCCCACTGAAGCTTTCTTT.

The genes are TRBV14 and TRBJ2-7; D is unresolved. The germline V gene encodes CDR1 SGHDN and CDR2 FVKESK. The CDR3 is 13 residues long. V was pared by 1 base and J by 1 base, with 5 bases between. Written as DNA, the CDR3 is TGTGCCAGCAGCCAAGGACCTTCCTACGAGCAGTACTTC. Translated: CASSQGPSYEQYF.

This chain links TRBV27 with TRBJ2-3, with D uncertain. With 3 bases removed from V and 4 bases from J, the gap between germline ends came to 5 bases. Germline V gives CDR1 MNHEY, CDR2 SMNVEV (reference sequence). This CDR3 spans 12 amino acids. Here the CDR3 DNA reads TGTGCCAGCAGTTTCCGCCCAGATACGCAGTATTTT. As protein: CASSFRPDTQYF.

A few counts support this clonotype. V usage is TRBV5-1 and J usage is TRBJ2-3, with D maybe TRBD2 (5 bases). Trimming took 4 bases from V and 2 from J, leaving 11 bases between them. The CDR3 sequence is 14 residues long. The germline gives CDR1 SGHRS, CDR2 YFSETQ. CDR3 region: CASSPVGDTDTQYF. The CDR3 DNA reads TGCGCCAGCAGCCCCGTGGGAGACACAGATACGCAGTATTTT.

This chain connects TRBV6-1 to TRBJ1-5; 8 positions match TRBD1. CDR1 MNHNS and CDR2 SASEGT come from the germline V gene. V lost 1 base, J lost 6 bases, and 5 bases stayed unmatched. The CDR3 has 15 amino acids. The CDR3 sequence is CASSEEGQGSQPQHF. Written as DNA, the CDR3 is TGTGCCAGCAGTGAAGAAGGACAGGGAAGTCAGCCCCAGCATTTT.

This clonotype was detected only a few times. V is TRBV5-1 and J is TRBJ2-1; D unresolved. V was trimmed by 2 bases and J by 7 bases, leaving 13 bases between them. CDR1 SGHRS and CDR2 YFSETQ come from the germline V gene. The CDR3 totals 14 residues. The CDR3 loop reads CASSLTGEDNEQFF. CDR3 DNA sequence: TGCGCCAGCAGCTTAACGGGCGAAGATAATGAGCAGTTCTTC.

This clonotype was observed many times. This chain uses TRBV7-9 with TRBJ2-7; TRBD1 or TRBD2 may be the D gene (7 bases each). The CDR3 runs 14 residues. The ends were cut back, 0 bases at V and 5 bases at J, with 11 bases in the middle. The germline V gene encodes CDR1 SEHNR and CDR2 FQNEAQ (reference sequence). The CDR3 protein is CASSLAGGGNEQYF. CDR3 bases: TGTGCCAGCAGCTTAGCGGGAGGGGGCAACGAGCAGTACTTC.

This chain joins TRBV7-6 and TRBJ1-4, with D possibly TRBD1 on 6 matching bases. The germline V gene encodes CDR1 SGHVS and CDR2 FNYEAQ. Deletions cut 5 bases from V and 8 bases from J, with 12 bases between. This CDR3 comprises 13 residues. The CDR3 region has the DNA TGTGCCAGCAGCCCACAGGGTTACGAAAAACTGTTTTTT. Protein sequence: CASSPQGYEKLFF.

This clonotype came up a few times. V is TRBV7-3 and J is TRBJ2-1; D might be TRBD1 or TRBD2, each matching 5 bases. V was shortened by 5 bases and J by 0 bases, with 11 bases between the two germline ends. CDR1 is SGHTA, CDR2 FQGTGA, per germline. This CDR3 comprises 15 residues. The CDR3 here is CASSVGDHSYNEQFF. The CDR3 DNA follows: TGTGCCAGCAGCGTGGGGGACCACTCCTACAATGAGCAGTTCTTC. The full variable domain, with the rest looked up from reference TRBV7-3 and TRBJ2-1, is GAGVSQTPSNKVTEKGKYVELRCDPISGHTALYWYRQSLGQGPEFLIYFQGTGAADDSGLPNDRFFAVRPEGSVSTLKIQRTERGDSAVYLCASSVGDHSYNEQFFGPGTRLTVL.

The chain is built from TRBV27 and TRBJ2-5, with D uncertain. Trimming shortened V by 5 bases and J by 2 bases, and 9 bases separated the two germline ends. The CDR3 has 13 amino acids. From germline, CDR1 is MNHEY and CDR2 SMNVEV (reference sequence). The CDR3 region has the DNA TGTGCCAGCAGTCTACTCTCACAAGAGACCCAGTACTTC. It codes for CASSLLSQETQYF.